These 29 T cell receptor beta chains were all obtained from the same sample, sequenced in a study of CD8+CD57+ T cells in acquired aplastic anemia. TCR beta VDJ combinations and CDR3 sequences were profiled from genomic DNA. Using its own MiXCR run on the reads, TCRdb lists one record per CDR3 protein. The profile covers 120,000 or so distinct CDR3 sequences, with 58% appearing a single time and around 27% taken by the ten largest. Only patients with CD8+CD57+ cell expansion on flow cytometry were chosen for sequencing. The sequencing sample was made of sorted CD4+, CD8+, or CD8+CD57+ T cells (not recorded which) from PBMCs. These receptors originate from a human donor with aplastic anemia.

CDR3 sequence reads: CASSPPDEQYF. The DNA of the CDR3 is TGTGCCAGCAGCCCGCCCGACGAGCAGTACTTC. This chain links TRBV7-3 with TRBJ2-7; D is uncertain. CDR3 length: 11 amino acids. The germline V gene has CDR1 SGHTA and CDR2 FQGTGA. Trimming shortened V by 5 bases and J by 5 bases, and 7 bases separated the two germline ends.

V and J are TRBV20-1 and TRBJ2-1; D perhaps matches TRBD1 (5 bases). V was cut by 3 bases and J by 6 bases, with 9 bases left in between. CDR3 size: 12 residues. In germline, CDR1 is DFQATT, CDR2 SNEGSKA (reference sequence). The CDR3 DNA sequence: TGCAGTGCTAGTCTCAGGGTCAATGAGCAGTTCTTC. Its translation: CSASLRVNEQFF.

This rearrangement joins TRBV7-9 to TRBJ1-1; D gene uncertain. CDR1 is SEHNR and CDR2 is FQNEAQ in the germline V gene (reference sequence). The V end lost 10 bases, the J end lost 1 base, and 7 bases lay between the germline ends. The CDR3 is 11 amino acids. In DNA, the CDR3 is TGTGCCACTCACGAGAACACTGAAGCTTTCTTT. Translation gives CATHENTEAFF.

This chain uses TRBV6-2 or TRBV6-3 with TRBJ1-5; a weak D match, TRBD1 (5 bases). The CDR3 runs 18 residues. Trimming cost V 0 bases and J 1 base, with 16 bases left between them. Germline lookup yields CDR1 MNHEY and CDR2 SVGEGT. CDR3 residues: CASSYSTSSGGSNQPQHF. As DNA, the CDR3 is TGTGCCAGCAGTTACTCGACTAGTAGTGGGGGAAGCAATCAGCCCCAGCATTTT.

Here the CDR3 reads CASSEPPEYGYTF. The CDR3 DNA reads as TGTGCCAGCAGCGAACCCCCTGAGTATGGCTACACCTTC. The chain links TRBV7-2 to TRBJ1-2, with D unresolved. CDR1 SGHTA and CDR2 FQGNSA come from the germline V gene. The length of the CDR3 is 13 residues. Trimming removed 5 bases from V and 5 bases from J, with 12 bases in between.

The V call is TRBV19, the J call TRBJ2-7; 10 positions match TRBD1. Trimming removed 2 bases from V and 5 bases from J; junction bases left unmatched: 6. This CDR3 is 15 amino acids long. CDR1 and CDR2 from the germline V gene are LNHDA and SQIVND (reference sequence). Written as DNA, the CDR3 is TGTGCCAGTAGTATATATGGGACAGGGGTCCACGAGCAGTACTTC. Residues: CASSIYGTGVHEQYF.

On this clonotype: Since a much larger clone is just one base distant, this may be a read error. CDR3 DNA: TGTGCCAGCAGCGCCCTTGAGGTGCGATTCACAGATACGCAGTATTTT. Amino acid sequence: CASSALEVRFTDTQYF. The V gene is TRBV5-6, the J gene TRBJ2-3, with D hard to call. From germline, CDR1 is SGHDT and CDR2 YYEEEE. The CDR3 runs 16 residues. V was pared by 4 bases and J by 2 bases, with 17 bases between.

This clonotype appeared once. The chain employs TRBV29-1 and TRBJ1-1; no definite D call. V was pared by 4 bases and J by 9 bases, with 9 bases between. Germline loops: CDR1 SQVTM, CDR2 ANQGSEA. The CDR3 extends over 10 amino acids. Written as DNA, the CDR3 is TGCAGCGTTGGCGACGGGAAAGCTTTCTTT. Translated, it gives CSVGDGKAFF. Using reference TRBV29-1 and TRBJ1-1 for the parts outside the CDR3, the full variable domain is SAVISQKPSRDICQRGTSLTIQCQVDSQVTMMFWYRQQPGQSLTLIATANQGSEATYESGFVIDKFPISRPNLTFSTLTVSNMSPEDSSIYLCSVGDGKAFFGQGTRLTVV.

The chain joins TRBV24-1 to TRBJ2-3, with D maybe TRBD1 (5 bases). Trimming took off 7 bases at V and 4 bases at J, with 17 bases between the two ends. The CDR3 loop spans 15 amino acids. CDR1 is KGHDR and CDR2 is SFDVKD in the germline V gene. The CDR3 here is CATRGHVPLADTQYF. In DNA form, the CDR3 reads TGTGCCACCAGGGGGCACGTTCCACTGGCAGATACGCAGTATTTT.

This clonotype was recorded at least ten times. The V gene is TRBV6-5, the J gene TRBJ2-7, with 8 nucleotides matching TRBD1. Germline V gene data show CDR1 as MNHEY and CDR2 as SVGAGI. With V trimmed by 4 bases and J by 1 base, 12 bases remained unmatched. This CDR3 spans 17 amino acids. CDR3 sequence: CASSSNTRDRTSYEQYF. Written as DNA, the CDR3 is TGTGCCAGCAGTTCCAACACCCGGGACAGGACGTCCTACGAGCAGTACTTC.

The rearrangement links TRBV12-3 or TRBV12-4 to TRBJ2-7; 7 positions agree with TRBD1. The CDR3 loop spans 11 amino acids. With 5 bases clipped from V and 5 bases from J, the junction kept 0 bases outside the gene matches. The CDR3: CASSDRDEQYF. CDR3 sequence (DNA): TGTGCCAGCAGTGACAGGGACGAGCAGTACTTC.

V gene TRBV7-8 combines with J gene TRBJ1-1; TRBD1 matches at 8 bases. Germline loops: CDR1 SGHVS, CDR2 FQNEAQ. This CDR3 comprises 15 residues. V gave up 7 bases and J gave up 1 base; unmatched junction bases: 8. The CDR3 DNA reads TGTGCCAGCATTTCAGTAGGACAGGGGAACACTGAAGCTTTCTTT. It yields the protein CASISVGQGNTEAFF.

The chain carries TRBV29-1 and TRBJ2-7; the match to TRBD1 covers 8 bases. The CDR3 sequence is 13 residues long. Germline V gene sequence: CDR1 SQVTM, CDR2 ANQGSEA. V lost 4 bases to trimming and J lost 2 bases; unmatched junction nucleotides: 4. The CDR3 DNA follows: TGCAGCGTTGCCTGGGACAGGCCCTACGAGCAGTACTTC. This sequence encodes CSVAWDRPYEQYF.

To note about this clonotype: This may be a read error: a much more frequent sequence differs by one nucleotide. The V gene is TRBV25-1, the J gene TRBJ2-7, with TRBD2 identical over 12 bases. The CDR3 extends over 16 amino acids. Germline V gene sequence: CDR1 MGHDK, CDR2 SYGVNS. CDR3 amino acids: CAGSEPRLAGEGEQYF. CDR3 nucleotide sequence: TGTGCCGGCAGTGAACCGAGACTAGCGGGAGAGGGCGAGCAGTACTTC.

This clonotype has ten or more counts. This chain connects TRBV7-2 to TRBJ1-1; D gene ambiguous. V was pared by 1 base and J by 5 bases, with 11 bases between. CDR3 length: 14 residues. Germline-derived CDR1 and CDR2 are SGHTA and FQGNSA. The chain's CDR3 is CASSLVLIGTEAFF. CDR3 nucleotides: TGTGCCAGCAGCTTAGTTCTTATCGGAACTGAAGCTTTCTTT.

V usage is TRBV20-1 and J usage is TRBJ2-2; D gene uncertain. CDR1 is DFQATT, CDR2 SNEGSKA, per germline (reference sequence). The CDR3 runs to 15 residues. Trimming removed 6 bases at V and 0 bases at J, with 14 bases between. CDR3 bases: TGCAGTGCCCCCGACGGCGGATCGAACACCGGGGAGCTGTTTTTT. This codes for CSAPDGGSNTGELFF.

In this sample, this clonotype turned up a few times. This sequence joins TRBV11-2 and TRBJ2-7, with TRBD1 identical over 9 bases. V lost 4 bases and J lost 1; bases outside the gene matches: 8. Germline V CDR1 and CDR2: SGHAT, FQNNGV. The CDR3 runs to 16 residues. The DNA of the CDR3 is TGTGCCAGCAGCTCCCAGACGGGACAGGGTTCCTACGAGCAGTACTTC. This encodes CASSSQTGQGSYEQYF.

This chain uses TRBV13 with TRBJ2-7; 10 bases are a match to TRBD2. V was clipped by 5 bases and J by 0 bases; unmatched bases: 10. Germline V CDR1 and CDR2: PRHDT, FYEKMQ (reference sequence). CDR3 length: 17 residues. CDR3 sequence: CASSAWTSGLSSYEQYF. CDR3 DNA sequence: TGTGCCAGCAGCGCCTGGACTAGCGGTTTGAGCTCCTACGAGCAGTACTTC.

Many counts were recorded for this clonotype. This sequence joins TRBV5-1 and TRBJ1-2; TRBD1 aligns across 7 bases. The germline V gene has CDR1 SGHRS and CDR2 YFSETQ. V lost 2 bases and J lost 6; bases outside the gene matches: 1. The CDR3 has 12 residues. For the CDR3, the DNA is TGCGCCAGCAGCTTCCAGGGGGATGGCTACACCTTC. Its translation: CASSFQGDGYTF.

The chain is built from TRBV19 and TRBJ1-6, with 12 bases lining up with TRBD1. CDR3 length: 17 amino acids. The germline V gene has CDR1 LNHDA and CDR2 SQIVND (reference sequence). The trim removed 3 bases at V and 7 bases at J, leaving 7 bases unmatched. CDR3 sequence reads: CASSMLGQGAKNSPLHF. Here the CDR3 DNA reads TGTGCCAGTAGTATGTTGGGACAGGGGGCGAAAAATTCACCCCTCCACTTT.

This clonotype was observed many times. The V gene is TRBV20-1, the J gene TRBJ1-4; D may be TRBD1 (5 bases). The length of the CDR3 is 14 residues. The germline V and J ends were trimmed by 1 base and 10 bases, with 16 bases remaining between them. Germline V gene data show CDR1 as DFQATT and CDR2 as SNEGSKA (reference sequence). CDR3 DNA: TGCAGTGCTAGAGTCCGGGACCCAAGAGGAAAACTGTTTTTT. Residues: CSARVRDPRGKLFF.

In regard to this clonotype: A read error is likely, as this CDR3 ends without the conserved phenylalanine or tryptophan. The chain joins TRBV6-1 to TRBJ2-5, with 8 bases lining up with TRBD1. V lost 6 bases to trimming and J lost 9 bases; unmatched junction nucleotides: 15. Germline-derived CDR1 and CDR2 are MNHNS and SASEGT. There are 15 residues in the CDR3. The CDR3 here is CASSTQGQGAGAQYL. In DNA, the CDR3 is TGTGCCAGCAGCACCCAGGGGCAGGGGGCTGGGGCCCAGTACCTC.

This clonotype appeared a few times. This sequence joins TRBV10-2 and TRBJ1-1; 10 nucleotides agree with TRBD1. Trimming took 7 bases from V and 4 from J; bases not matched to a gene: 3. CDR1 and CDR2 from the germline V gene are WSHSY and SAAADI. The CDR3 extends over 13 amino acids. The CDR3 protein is CASKGTGATEAFF. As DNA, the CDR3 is TGCGCCAGCAAAGGGACAGGGGCCACTGAAGCTTTCTTT.

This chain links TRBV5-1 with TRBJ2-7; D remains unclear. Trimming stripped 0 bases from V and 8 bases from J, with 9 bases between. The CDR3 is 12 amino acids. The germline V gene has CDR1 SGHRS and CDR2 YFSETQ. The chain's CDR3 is CASSLDPRQQYF. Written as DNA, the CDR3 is TGCGCCAGCAGCTTGGACCCCCGTCAGCAGTACTTC.

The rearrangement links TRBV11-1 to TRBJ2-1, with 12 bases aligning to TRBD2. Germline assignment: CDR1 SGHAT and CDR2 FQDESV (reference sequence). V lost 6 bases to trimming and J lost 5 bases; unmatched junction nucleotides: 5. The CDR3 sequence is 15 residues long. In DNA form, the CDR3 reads TGTGCCAGCAGTCCGACTAGCGGGGGACACAATGAGCAGTTCTTC. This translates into CASSPTSGGHNEQFF.

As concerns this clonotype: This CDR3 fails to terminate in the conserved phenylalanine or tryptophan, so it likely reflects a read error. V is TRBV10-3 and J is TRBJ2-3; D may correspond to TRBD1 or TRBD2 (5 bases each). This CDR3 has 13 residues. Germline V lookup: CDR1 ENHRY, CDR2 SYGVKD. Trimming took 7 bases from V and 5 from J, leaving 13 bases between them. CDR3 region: CAITRGVGDTQYS. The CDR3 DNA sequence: TGTGCCATCACCCGGGGCGTAGGAGATACGCAGTATTCT.

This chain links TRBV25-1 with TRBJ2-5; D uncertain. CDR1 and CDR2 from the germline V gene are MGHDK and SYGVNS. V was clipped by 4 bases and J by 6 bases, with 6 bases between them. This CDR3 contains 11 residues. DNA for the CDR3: TGTGCCAGCAGTGCCGTTCAGACCCAGTACTTC. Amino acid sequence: CASSAVQTQYF.

The CDR3 region is CASSELPGTRTDTQYF. CDR3 in DNA: TGCGCCAGCAGTGAGCTACCCGGGACCCGCACAGATACGCAGTATTTT. The chain combines TRBV10-1 with TRBJ2-3; possibly TRBD1 or TRBD2 for D (5 bases each). CDR1 and CDR2 (germline): WNHNN, SYGVQD (reference sequence). The CDR3 covers 16 residues. The germline V and J ends were trimmed by 2 bases and 1 base, with 13 bases remaining between them.

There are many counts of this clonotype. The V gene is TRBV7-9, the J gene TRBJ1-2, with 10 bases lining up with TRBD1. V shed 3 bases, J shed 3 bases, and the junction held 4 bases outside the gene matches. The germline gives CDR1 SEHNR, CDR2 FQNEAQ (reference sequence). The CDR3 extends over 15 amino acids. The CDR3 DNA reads TGTGCCAGCAGCTTCATGGACAGGGGGGACTATGGCTACACCTTC. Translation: CASSFMDRGDYGYTF.